This T cell receptor beta chain was captured by sequencing in a study of naive and memory T cell subsets. Four PCR rounds used nested alpha and beta constant region primers plus the SP2 primer. TCRdb re-derived calls from the UMI-ligation and nested PCR reads in MiXCR, one entry per CDR3 protein. Of around 33,000 distinct CDR3 sequences listed, approximately 6.7% are singletons. This clonotype was picked up a small number of times. Treatment of the sample: skin biopsy from PPD injection site in Mantoux-positive individual. A UMI-containing oligonucleotide was joined by 3' ligation to the TCR cDNA template. With 4 bases clipped from V and 1 base from J, the junction kept 6 bases outside the gene matches. Germline loops: CDR1 SNHLY, CDR2 FYNNEI. The CDR3 sequence is 16 residues long.

This rearrangement joins TRBV2 to TRBJ1-2; TRBD1 agrees at 10 bases. This clonotype originated in an adult in good health. The material sequenced was skin, taken from a tuberculin skin test site. The CDR3 bases are TGTGCCAGCAGTGGCTGGGACAGGGGTAGTAACTATGGCTACACCTTC. Amino acids: CASSGWDRGSNYGYTF.